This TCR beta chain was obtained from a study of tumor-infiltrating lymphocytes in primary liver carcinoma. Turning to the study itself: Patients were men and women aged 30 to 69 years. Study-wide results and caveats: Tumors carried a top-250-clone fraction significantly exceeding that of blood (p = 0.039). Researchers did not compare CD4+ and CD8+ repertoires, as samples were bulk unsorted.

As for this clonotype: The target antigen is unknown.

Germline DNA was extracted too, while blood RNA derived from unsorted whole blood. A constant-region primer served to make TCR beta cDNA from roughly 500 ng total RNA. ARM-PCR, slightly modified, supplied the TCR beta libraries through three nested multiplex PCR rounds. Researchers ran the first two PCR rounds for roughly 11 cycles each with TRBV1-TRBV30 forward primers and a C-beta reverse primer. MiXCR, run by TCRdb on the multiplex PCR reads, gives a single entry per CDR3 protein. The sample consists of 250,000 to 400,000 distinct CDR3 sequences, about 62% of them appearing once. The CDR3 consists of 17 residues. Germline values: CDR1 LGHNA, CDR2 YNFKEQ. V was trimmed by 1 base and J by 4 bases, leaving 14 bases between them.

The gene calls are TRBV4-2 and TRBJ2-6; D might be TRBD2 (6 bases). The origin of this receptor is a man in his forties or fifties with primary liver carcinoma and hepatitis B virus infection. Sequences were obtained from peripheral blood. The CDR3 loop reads CASSQVGGTKGANVLTF. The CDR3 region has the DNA TGTGCCAGCAGCCAAGTTGGCGGGACGAAGGGGGCCAACGTCCTGACTTTC.